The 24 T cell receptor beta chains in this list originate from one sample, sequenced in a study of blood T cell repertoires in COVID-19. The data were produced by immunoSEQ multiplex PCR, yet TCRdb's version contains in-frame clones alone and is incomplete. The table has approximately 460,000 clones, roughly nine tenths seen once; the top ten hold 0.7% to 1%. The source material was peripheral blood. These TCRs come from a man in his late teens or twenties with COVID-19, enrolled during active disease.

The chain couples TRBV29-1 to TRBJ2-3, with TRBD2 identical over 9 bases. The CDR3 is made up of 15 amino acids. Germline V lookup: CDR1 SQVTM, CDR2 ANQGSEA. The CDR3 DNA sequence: TGCAGTGACTCCGAGCGGGAGGTGGGCACAGATACGCAGTATTTT. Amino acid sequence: CSDSEREVGTDTQYF.

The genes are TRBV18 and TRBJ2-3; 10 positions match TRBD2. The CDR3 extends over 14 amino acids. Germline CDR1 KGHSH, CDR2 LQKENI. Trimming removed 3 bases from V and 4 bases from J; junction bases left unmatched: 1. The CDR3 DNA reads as TGTGCCAGCTCACCGGGACTAGCGTCAGATACGCAGTATTTT. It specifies CASSPGLASDTQYF. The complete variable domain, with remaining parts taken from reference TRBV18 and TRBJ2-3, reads NAGVMQNPRHLVRRRGQEARLRCSPMKGHSHVYWYRQLPEEGLKFMVYLQKENIIDESGMPKERFSAEFPKEGPSILRIQQVVRGDSAAYFCASSPGLASDTQYFGPGTRLTVL.

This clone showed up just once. This CDR3 reads CASSQRLAGIHEQYF. In DNA, the CDR3 is TGTGCCAGCAGCCAGAGACTAGCGGGAATACACGAGCAGTACTTC. The V and J genes are TRBV6-5 and TRBJ2-7; the match to TRBD2 covers 11 bases. In germline, CDR1 is MNHEY, CDR2 SVGAGI. This CDR3 contains 15 residues. Trimming removed 6 bases from V and 5 bases from J; junction bases left unmatched: 9.

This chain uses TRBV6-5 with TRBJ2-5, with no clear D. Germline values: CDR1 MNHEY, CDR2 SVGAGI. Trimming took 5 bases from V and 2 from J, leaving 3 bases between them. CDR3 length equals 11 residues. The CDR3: CASSRQETQYF. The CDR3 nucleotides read TGTGCCAGCAGTCGGCAAGAGACCCAGTACTTC.

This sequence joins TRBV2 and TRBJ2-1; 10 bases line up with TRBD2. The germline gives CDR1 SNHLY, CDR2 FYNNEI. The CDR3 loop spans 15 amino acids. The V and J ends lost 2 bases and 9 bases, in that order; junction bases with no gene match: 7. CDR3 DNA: TGTGCCAGCAGTGAACTAGCGGGGGTAGTGGCTGAGCAGTTCTTC. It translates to CASSELAGVVAEQFF.

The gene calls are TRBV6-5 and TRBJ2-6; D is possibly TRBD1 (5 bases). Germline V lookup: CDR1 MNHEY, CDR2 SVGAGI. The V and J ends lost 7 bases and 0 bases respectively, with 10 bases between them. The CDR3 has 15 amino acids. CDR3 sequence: CASMGLSSGANVLTF. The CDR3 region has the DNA TGTGCCAGCATGGGGCTCAGCTCTGGGGCCAACGTCCTGACTTTC.

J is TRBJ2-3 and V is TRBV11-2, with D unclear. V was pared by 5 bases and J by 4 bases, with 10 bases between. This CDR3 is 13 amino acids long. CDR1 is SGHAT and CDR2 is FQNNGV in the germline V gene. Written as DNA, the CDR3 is TGTGCCAGCAGCCCAATCCAGGCAGATACGCAGTATTTT. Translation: CASSPIQADTQYF.

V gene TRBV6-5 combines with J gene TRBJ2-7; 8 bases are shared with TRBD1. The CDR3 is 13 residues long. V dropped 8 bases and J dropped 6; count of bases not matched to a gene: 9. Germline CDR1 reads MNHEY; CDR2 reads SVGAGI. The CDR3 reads CASGPDRGGEQYF. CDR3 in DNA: TGTGCCAGCGGACCTGACAGGGGTGGCGAGCAGTACTTC.

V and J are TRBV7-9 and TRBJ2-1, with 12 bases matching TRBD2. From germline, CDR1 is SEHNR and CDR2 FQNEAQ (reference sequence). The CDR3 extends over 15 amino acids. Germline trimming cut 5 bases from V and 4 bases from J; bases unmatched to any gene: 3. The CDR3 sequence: CASSIGLAGYNEQFF. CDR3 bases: TGTGCCAGCAGCATCGGACTAGCGGGATACAATGAGCAGTTCTTC.

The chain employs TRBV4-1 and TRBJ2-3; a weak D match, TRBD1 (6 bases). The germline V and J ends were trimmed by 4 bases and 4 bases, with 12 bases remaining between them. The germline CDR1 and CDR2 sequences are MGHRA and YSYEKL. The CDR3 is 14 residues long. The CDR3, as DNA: TGCGCCAGCAGCCTGATCGAGGGGGCAGATACGCAGTATTTT. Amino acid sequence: CASSLIEGADTQYF.

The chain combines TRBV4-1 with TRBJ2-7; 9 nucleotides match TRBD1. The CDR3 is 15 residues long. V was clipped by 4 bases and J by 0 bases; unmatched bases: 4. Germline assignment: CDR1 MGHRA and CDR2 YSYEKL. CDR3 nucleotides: TGCGCCAGCAGCCTAGACAGGGGGAGCTCCTACGAGCAGTACTTC. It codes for CASSLDRGSSYEQYF.

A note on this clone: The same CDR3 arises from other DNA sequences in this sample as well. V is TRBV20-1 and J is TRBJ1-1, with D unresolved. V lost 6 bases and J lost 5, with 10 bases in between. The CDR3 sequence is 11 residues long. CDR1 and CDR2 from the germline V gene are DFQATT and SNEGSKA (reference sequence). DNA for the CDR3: TGCAGTGCCCGGACGGGGACTGAAGCTTTCTTT. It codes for CSARTGTEAFF.

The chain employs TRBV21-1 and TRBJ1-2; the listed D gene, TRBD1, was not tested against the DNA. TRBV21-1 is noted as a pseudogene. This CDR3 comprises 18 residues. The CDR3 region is CASSINDRGRDVNYGYTF. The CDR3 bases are TGTGCCAGCAGCATCAACGACAGGGGCCGCGACGTTAACTATGGCTACACCTTC.

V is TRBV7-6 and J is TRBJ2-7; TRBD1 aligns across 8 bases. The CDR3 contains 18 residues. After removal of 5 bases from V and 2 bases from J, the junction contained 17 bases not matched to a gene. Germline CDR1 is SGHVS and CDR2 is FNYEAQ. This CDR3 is CASSPRPTRRQGTYEQYF. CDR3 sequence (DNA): TGTGCCAGCAGCCCAAGACCTACACGAAGACAGGGGACCTACGAGCAGTACTTC.

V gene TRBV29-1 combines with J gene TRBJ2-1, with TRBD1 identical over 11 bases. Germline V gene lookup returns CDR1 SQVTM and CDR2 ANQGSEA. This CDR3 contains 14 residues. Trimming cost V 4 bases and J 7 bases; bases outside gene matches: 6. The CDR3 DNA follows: TGCAGCGTTGGCGGACAGGGGGCACGGAATGAGCAGTTCTTC. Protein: CSVGGQGARNEQFF.

CDR3 nucleotide sequence: TGCAGTGCTAGTGGGACAGGGTACAATGAGCAGTTCTTC. It is translated as CSASGTGYNEQFF. The J gene is TRBJ2-1, the V gene TRBV20-1; 9 bases line up with TRBD1. Trimming cost V 3 bases and J 4 bases; bases outside gene matches: 1. Looked up from germline, CDR1 is DFQATT and CDR2 is SNEGSKA (reference sequence). The CDR3 has 13 amino acids.

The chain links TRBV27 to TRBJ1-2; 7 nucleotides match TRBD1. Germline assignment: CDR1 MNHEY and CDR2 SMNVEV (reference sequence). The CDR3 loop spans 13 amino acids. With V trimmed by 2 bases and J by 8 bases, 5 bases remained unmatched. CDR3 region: CASSLQTGNGYTF. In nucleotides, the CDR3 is TGTGCCAGCAGTTTACAGACAGGGAACGGCTACACCTTC.

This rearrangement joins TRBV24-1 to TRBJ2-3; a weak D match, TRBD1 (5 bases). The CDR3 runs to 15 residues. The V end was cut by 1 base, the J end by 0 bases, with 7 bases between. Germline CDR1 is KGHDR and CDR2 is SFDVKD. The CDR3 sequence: CATSDFDRSTDTQYF. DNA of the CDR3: TGTGCCACCAGTGATTTTGACAGAAGCACAGATACGCAGTATTTT.

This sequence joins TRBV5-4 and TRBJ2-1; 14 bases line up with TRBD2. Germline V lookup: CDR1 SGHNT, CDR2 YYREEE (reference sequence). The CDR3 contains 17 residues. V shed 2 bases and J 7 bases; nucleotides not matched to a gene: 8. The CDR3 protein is CASSFGLAGGSINEQFF. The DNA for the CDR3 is TGTGCCAGCAGCTTCGGACTAGCGGGAGGTAGTATAAATGAGCAGTTCTTC.

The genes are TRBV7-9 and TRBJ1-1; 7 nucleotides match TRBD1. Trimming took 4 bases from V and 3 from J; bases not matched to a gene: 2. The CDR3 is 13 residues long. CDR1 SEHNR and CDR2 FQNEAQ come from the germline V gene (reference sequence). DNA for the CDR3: TGTGCCAGCAGCTCTCAGGGGGACACTGAAGCTTTCTTT. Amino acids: CASSSQGDTEAFF.

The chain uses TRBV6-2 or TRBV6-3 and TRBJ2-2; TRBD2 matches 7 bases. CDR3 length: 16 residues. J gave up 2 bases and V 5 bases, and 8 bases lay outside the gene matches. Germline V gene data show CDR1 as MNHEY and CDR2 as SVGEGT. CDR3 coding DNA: TGTGCCAGCAGTGACACTAGCGCCCAAAACACCGGGGAGCTGTTTTTT. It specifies CASSDTSAQNTGELFF.

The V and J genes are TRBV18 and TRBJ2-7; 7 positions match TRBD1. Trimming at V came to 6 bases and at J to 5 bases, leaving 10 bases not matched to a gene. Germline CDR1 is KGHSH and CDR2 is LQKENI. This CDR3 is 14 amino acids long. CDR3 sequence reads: CASSKETGRDEQYF. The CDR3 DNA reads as TGTGCCAGCTCGAAGGAGACAGGGCGAGACGAGCAGTACTTC.

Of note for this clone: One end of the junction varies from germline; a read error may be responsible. DNA for the CDR3: TGTGCTAGCAGCTCAGGACTAGCAACAGATACGCAGTATTTT. This encodes CASSSGLATDTQYF. The chain links TRBV7-7 to TRBJ2-3; TRBD2 aligns across 8 bases. CDR1 and CDR2 (germline): SSHAT, FNYEAQ (reference sequence). The CDR3 consists of 14 residues.

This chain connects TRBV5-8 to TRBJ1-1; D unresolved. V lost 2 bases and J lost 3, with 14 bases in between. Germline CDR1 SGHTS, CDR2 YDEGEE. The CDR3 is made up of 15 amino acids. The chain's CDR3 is CASSFIPPRDTEAFF. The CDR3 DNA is TGTGCCAGCAGCTTTATTCCCCCCCGGGACACTGAAGCTTTCTTT.